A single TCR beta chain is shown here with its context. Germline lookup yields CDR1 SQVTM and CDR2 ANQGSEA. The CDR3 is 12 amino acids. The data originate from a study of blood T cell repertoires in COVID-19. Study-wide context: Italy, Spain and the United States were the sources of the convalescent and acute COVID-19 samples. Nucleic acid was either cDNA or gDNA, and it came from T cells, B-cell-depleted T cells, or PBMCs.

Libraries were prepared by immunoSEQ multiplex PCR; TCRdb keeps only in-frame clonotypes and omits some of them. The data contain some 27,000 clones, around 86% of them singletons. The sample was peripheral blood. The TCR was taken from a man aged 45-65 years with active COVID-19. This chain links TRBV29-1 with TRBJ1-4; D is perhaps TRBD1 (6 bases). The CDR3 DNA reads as TGCAGTGGGGTCAGGGGAGAATCGGGACTGTTTTTT. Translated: CSGVRGESGLFF.